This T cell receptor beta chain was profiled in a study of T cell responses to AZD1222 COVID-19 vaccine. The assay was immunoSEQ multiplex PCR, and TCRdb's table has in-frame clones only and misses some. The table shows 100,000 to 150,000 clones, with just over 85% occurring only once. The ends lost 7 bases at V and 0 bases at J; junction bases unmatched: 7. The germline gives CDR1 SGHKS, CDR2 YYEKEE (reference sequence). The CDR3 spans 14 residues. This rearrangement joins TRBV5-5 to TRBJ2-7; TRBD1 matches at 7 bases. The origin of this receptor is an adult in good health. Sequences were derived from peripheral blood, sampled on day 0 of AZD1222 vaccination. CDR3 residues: CASGLTGFSYEQYF. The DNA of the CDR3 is TGTGCCAGCGGGTTGACAGGGTTCTCCTACGAGCAGTACTTC.